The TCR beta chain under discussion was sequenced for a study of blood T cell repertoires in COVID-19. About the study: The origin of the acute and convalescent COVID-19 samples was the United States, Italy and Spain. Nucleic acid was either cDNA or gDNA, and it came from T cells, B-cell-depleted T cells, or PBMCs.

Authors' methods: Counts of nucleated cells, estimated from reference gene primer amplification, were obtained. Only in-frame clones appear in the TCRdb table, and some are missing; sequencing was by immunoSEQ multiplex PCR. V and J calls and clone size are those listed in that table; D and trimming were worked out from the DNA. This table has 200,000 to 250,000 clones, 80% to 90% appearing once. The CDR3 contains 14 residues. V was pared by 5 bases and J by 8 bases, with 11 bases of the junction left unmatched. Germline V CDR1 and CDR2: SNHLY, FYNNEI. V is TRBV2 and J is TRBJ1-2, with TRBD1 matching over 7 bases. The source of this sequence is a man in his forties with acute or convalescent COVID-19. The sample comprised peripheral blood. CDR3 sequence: CASSQGRSGGGYTF. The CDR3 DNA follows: TGTGCCAGCAGTCAGGGACGTTCAGGGGGAGGCTACACCTTC. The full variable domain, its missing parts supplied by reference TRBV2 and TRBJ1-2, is EPEVTQTPSHQVTQMGQEVILRCVPISNHLYFYWYRQILGQKVEFLVSFYNNEISEKSEIFDDQFSVERPDGSNFTLKIRSTKLEDSAMYFCASSQGRSGGGYTFGSGTRLTVV.